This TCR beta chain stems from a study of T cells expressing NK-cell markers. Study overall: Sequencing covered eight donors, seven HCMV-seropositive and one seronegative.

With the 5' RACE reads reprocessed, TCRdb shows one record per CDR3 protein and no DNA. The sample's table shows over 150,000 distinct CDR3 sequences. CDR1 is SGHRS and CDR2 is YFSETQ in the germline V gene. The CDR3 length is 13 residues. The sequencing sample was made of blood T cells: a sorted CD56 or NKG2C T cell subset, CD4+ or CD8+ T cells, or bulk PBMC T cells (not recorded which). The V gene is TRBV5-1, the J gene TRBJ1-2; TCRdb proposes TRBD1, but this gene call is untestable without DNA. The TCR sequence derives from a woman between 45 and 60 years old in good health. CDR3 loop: CASRQGDNYGYTF.